This entry lists 14 T cell receptor beta chains sequenced from one sample in a study of blood T cell repertoires in COVID-19. The protocol was immunoSEQ multiplex PCR, while the TCRdb copy is restricted to in-frame clones and leaves out a portion. Of about 180,000 clones detected, under 85% appear once; the ten largest clones hold 6.9%. Sequencing input: peripheral blood. These receptors came from a man aged 80 or over with COVID-19, enrolled during active disease.

The table lists this clone with a few counts. This chain connects TRBV6-5 to TRBJ1-5; 7 nucleotides line up with TRBD1. The CDR3 has 14 residues. Germline-derived CDR1 and CDR2 are MNHEY and SVGAGI. J gave up 5 bases and V 1 base, and 2 bases lay outside the gene matches. Here the CDR3 DNA reads TGTGCCAGCAGTTACTGGCAGGGGGATCAGCCCCAGCATTTT. This sequence encodes CASSYWQGDQPQHF.

The V gene is TRBV12-3 or TRBV12-4, the J gene TRBJ2-7; 7 positions agree with TRBD1. Trimming removed 7 bases from V and 2 bases from J; junction bases left unmatched: 5. This CDR3 is built from 13 residues. The CDR3 DNA reads TGTGCCAGCACCGGGGACAGTACCTACGAGCAGTACTTC. Its translation is CASTGDSTYEQYF.

This clone came up once. The chain combines TRBV6-5 with TRBJ2-2; D is unresolved. The CDR3 loop spans 15 amino acids. Germline V gene lookup returns CDR1 MNHEY and CDR2 SVGAGI. V lost 7 bases and J lost 8, with 20 bases in between. The CDR3 here is CASIVWVPAAGELFF. CDR3 bases: TGTGCCAGCATCGTATGGGTACCGGCGGCTGGGGAGCTGTTTTTT.

This chain links TRBV5-1 with TRBJ1-1; D not certain. Trimming cost V 2 bases and J 4 bases, with 15 bases left between them. Germline CDR1 reads SGHRS; CDR2 reads YFSETQ. The CDR3 has 15 residues. For the CDR3, the DNA is TGCGCCAGCAGCTTTGGAAGGGAGGGCCGCACTGAAGCTTTCTTT. It translates to CASSFGREGRTEAFF.

The J gene is TRBJ2-1, the V gene TRBV21-1; the table calls TRBD2, which could not be checked here. TRBV21-1 is classified as a pseudogene. The CDR3 consists of 16 residues. Here the CDR3 reads CASSKAPGGSYNEQFF. The CDR3 nucleotides read TGTGCCAGCAGCAAAGCGCCCGGAGGCTCCTACAATGAGCAGTTCTTC.

V gene TRBV5-1 combines with J gene TRBJ2-3; TRBD1 agrees at 11 bases. From germline, CDR1 is SGHRS and CDR2 YFSETQ. V lost 4 bases, J lost 3 bases, and 1 base stayed unmatched. The CDR3 runs 14 residues. The CDR3 protein is CASSRDRGTDTQYF. The CDR3, as DNA: TGCGCCAGCAGCCGGGACAGGGGGACAGATACGCAGTATTTT.

V usage is TRBV6-6 and J usage is TRBJ1-1, with D unresolved. CDR1 and CDR2 (germline): MNHNY, SVGAGI (reference sequence). V lost 4 bases, J lost 0 bases, and 3 bases lay in between. This CDR3 contains 12 residues. CDR3 loop: CASSSVNTEAFF. The CDR3 DNA reads as TGTGCCAGCAGTTCGGTGAACACTGAAGCTTTCTTT.

As to this clone: In the same sample, other DNA sequences code for this CDR3. The rearrangement uses TRBV18 and TRBJ1-5; the match to TRBD1 covers 7 bases. With 3 bases clipped from V and 5 bases from J, the junction kept 4 bases outside the gene matches. Germline CDR1 KGHSH, CDR2 LQKENI. This CDR3 comprises 14 residues. CDR3 coding DNA: TGTGCCAGCTCACCCGACAGGGAAGATCAGCCCCAGCATTTT. Protein sequence: CASSPDREDQPQHF.

V usage is TRBV6-5 and J usage is TRBJ2-1; a weak D match, TRBD1 (6 bases). V lost 6 bases and J lost 1, with 13 bases in between. The CDR3 spans 15 residues. From germline, CDR1 is MNHEY and CDR2 SVGAGI. CDR3 nucleotides: TGTGCCAGCAGGGCACTACAGGGTTCCTACAATGAGCAGTTCTTC. Translating gives CASRALQGSYNEQFF.

This clone was found once. A read error may account for a junction end that differs from germline. The sample holds other DNA sequences that translate to the same CDR3. V gene TRBV5-1 combines with J gene TRBJ1-1, with a weak D call TRBD1 (6 bases). Per germline, CDR1 SGHRS and CDR2 YFSETQ. CDR3 length equals 14 residues. Here the CDR3 reads CASSLGAENTEAFF. The CDR3 nucleotides read TGCGCCAGCAGTTTGGGGGCCGAGAACACTGAAGCTTTCTTT.

CDR3: CASSQGDGGTQYF. The CDR3 nucleotides read TGTGCCAGCAGCCAAGGGGACGGGGGGACCCAGTACTTC. V gene TRBV3-1 (or the pseudogene TRBV3-2) combines with J gene TRBJ2-5, with a possible D match to TRBD2 (6 bases). The germline gives CDR1 LGHDT, CDR2 YNNKEL (reference sequence). V was clipped by 1 base and J by 7 bases, with 10 bases between them. This CDR3 region has 13 residues.

This clone was seen only once. V and J are TRBV7-2 and TRBJ2-7, with D possibly being TRBD1 (6 bases). CDR3 length: 14 residues. Trimming took off 2 bases at V and 2 bases at J, with 10 bases between the two ends. The germline V gene encodes CDR1 SGHTA and CDR2 FQGNSA. CDR3 amino acids: CASSLQDRAYEQYF. The CDR3 DNA sequence: TGTGCCAGCAGCTTACAGGACAGAGCCTACGAGCAGTACTTC.

The chain recombines TRBV28 with TRBJ1-4; D is unclear. CDR3 length: 15 amino acids. The germline V gene encodes CDR1 MDHEN and CDR2 SYDVKM. Trimming removed 5 bases at V and 5 bases at J, with 15 bases between. The CDR3 bases are TGTGCCAGCAGTCCCCCTGCAGTGGTGAATGAAAAACTGTTTTTT. This translates into CASSPPAVVNEKLFF.

V is TRBV4-2 and J is TRBJ1-6; D is possibly TRBD1 (6 bases). This CDR3 spans 16 amino acids. Germline V gives CDR1 LGHNA, CDR2 YNFKEQ. V was clipped by 2 bases and J by 5 bases, with 13 bases between them. The CDR3 loop is CASSQNRVIDNSPLHF. Written as DNA, the CDR3 is TGTGCCAGCAGCCAAAACAGGGTCATCGATAATTCACCCCTCCACTTT.